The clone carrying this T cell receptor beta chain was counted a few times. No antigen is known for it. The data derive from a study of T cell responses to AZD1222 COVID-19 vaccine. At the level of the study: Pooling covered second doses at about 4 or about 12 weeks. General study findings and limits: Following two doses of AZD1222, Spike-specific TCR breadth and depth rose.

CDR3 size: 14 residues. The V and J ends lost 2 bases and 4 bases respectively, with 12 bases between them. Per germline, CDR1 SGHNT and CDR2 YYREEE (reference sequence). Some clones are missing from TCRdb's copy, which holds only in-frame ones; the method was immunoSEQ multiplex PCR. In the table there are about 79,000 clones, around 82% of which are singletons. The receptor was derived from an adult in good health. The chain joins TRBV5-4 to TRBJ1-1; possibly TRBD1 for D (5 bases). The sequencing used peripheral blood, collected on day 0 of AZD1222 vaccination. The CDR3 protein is CASSLFGGTTEAFF. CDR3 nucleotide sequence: TGTGCCAGCAGCTTATTCGGGGGGACCACTGAAGCTTTCTTT.